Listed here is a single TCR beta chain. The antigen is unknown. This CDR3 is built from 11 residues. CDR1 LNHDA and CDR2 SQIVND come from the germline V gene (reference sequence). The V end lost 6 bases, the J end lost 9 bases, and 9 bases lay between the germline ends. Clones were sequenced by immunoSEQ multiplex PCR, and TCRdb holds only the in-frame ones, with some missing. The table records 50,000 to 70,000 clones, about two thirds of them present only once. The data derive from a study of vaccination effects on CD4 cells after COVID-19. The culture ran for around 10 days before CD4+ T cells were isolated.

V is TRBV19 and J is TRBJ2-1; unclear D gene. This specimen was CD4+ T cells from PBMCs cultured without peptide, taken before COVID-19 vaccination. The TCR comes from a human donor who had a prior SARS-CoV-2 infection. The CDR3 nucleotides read TGTGCCAGTAGCCAATTAGGTGAGCAGTTCTTC. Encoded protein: CASSQLGEQFF.